This TCR beta chain was recorded in a study of T cells in Graves' hyperthyroidism and ophthalmopathy. Each diagnosis drew on symptoms, thyroxine, TRAb, thyroid ultrasound and orbital computed tomography findings. This CDR3 region has 17 residues. Germline V CDR1 and CDR2: SGHVS, FNYEAQ. Germline trimming cut 5 bases from V and 4 bases from J; bases unmatched to any gene: 13. From RNA transcripts, TCR beta CDR3 regions were amplified. Carried out on the TCR CDR3, a first-round RT-PCR used the HTBI primer set. MiXCR was run by TCRdb on the multiplex PCR reads, yielding one entry per CDR3 protein. The sample contains fewer than 650,000 distinct CDR3 sequences, approximately 49% of which appear only once.

The chain links TRBV7-6 to TRBJ1-5; 8 nucleotides line up with TRBD1. Sequencing was performed on peripheral blood or thyroid tissue (not recorded which). This sequence originates from an adult woman with Graves' disease, either hyperthyroidism or ophthalmopathy (not recorded which). The DNA of the CDR3 is TGTGCCAGCAGCCTATGGCAGGGGGCTGATTGGAATCAGCCCCAGCATTTT. Residues: CASSLWQGADWNQPQHF.